The clone carrying this TCR beta chain was seen at least ten times. Germline V gene sequence: CDR1 SGHTA, CDR2 FQGNSA. The CDR3 is 14 residues long. Trimming cost V 11 bases and J 0 bases; bases outside gene matches: 8. This specimen comes from a study of human T cells and chemical hapten exposure. One entry per CDR3 protein results from TCRdb running MiXCR on the RACE reads. The sample gives approximately 110,000 distinct CDR3 sequences, roughly a tenth of which show up once; 2.5% to 3.5% is in the top ten. Documented time point: patch test 2, 6 weeks after DPC sensitization. The treatment here: therapeutic diphenylcyclopropenone sensitization with weekly scalp DPC.

The material sequenced was whole blood, taken in connection with sensitization to the hapten diphenylcyclopropenone (DPC). This chain uses TRBV7-2 with TRBJ2-5; the match to TRBD1 covers 8 bases. This clonotype was obtained from a middle-aged woman with alopecia areata. Some clones in this sample may be carry-over from other donors' samples. The CDR3 is CAQRQGSYQETQYF. In DNA, the CDR3 is TGTGCCCAAAGACAGGGGTCGTACCAAGAGACCCAGTACTTC.